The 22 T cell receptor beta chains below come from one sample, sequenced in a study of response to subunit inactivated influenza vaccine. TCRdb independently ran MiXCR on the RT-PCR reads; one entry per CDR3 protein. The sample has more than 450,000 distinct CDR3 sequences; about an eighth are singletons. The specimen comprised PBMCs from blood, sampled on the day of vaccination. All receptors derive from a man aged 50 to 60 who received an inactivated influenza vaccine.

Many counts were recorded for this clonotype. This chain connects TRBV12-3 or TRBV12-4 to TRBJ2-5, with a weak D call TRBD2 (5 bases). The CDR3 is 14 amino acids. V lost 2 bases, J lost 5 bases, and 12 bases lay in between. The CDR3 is CASSLSGVRETQYF. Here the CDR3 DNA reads TGTGCCAGCAGTTTATCCGGGGTTCGGGAGACCCAGTACTTC.

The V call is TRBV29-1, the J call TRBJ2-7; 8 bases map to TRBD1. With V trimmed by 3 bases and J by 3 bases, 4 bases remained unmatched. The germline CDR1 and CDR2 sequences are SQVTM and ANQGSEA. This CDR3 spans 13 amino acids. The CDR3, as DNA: TGCAGCGTTGAGTGGGACAGGAGCTACGAGCAGTACTTC. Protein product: CSVEWDRSYEQYF.

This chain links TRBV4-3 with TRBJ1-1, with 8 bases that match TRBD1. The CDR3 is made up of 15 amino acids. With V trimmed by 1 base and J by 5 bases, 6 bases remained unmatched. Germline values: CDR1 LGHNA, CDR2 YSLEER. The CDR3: CASSQGRTGTTEAFF. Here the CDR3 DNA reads TGCGCCAGCAGCCAAGGGAGGACAGGGACGACTGAAGCTTTCTTT.

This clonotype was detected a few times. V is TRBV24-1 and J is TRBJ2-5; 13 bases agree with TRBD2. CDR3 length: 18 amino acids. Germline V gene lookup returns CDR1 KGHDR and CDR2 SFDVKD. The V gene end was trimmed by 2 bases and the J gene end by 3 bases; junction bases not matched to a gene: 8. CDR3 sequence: CATSDSGLAGPLEETQYF. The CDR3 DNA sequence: TGTGCCACCAGTGATTCGGGACTAGCGGGACCACTGGAAGAGACCCAGTACTTC.

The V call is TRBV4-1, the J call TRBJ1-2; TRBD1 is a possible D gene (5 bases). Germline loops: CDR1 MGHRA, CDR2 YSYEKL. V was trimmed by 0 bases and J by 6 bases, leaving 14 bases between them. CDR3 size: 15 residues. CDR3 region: CASSQDSGLGDGYTF. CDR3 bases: TGCGCCAGCAGCCAAGATTCCGGGCTGGGGGATGGCTACACCTTC.

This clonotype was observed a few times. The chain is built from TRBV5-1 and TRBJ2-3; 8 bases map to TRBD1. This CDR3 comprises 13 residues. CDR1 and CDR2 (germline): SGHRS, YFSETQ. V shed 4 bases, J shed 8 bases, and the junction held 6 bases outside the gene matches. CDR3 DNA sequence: TGCGCCAGCAGCCTCACGGGACAGGCTACGCAGTATTTT. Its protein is CASSLTGQATQYF.

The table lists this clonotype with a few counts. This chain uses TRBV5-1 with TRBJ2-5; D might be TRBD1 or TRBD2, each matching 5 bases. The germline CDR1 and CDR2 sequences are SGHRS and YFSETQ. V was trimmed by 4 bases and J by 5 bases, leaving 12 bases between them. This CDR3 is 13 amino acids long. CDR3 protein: CASSAGTRETQYF. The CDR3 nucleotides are TGCGCCAGCAGCGCTGGGACCAGGGAGACCCAGTACTTC.

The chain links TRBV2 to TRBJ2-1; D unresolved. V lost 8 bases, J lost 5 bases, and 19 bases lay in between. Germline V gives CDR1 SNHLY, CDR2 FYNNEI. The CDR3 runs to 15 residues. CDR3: CASVGYINRDNEQFF. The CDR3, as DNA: TGTGCCAGCGTAGGGTATATAAATAGGGACAATGAGCAGTTCTTC.

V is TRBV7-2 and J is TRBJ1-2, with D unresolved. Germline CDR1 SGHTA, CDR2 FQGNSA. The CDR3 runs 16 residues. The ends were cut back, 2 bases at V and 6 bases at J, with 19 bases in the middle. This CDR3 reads CASSLSQGLTGDGYTF. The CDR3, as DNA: TGTGCCAGCAGCTTATCACAAGGACTCACCGGGGATGGCTACACCTTC.

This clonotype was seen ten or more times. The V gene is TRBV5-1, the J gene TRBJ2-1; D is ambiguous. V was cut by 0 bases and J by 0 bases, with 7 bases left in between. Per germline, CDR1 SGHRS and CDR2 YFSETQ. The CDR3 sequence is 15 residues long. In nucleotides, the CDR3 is TGCGCCAGCAGCTTGGAATCGCCCTCCTACAATGAGCAGTTCTTC. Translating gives CASSLESPSYNEQFF. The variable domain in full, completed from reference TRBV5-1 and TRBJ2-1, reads KAGVTQTPRYLIKTRGQQVTLSCSPISGHRSVSWYQQTPGQGLQFLFEYFSETQRNKGNFPGRFSGRQFSNSRSEMNVSTLELGDSALYLCASSLESPSYNEQFFGPGTRLTVL.

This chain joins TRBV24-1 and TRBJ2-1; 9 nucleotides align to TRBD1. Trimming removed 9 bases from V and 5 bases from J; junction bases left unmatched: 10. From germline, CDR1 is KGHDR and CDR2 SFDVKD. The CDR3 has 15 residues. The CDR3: CATGARDRVNNEQFF. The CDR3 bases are TGTGCCACCGGGGCCCGGGACAGGGTCAACAATGAGCAGTTCTTC.

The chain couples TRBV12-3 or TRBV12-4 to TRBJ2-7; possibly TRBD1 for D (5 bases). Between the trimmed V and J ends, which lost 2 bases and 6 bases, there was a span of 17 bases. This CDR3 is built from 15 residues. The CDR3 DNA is TGTGCCAGCAGTTTACAGGGCCTATTGCTTGGCGAGCAGTACTTC. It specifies CASSLQGLLLGEQYF.

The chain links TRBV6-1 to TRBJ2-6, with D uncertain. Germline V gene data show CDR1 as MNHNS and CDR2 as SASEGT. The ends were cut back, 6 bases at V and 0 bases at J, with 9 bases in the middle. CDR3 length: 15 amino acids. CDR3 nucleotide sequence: TGTGCCAGCAGACAGTTTCACTCTGGGGCCAACGTCCTGACTTTC. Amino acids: CASRQFHSGANVLTF.

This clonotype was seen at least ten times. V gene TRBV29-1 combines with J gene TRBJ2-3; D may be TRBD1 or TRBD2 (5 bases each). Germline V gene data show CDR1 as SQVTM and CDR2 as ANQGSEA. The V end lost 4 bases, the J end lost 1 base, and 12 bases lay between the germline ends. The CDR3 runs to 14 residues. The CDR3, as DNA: TGCAGCGTTGCCCAGTGGGACCGCACAGATACGCAGTATTTT. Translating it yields CSVAQWDRTDTQYF.

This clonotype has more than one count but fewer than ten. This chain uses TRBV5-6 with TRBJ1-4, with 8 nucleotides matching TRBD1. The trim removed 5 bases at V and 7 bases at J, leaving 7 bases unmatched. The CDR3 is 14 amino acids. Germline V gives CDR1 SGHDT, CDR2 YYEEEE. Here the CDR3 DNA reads TGTGCCAGCAGATCGACAGGGGATAGTGAAAAACTGTTTTTT. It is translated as CASRSTGDSEKLFF.

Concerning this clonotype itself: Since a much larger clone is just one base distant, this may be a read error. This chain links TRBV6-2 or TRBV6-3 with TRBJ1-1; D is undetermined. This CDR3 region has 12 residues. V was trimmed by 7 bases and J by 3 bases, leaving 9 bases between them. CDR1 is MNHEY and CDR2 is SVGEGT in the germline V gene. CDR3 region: CASNNRDTEAFF. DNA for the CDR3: TGTGCCAGCAATAATCGGGACACTGAAGCTTTCTTT.

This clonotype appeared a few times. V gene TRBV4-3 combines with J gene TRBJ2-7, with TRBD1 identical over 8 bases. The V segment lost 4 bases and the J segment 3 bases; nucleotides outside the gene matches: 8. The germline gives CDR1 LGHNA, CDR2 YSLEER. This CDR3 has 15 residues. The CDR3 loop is CASSLGTGELYEQYF. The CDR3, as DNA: TGCGCCAGCAGCCTAGGGACAGGTGAACTCTACGAGCAGTACTTC.

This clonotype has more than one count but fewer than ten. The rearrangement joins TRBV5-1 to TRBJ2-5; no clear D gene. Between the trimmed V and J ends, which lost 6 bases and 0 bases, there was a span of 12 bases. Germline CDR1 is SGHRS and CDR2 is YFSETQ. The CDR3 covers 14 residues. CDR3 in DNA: TGCGCCAGCACCCGGGCCGGATACCAAGAGACCCAGTACTTC. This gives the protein CASTRAGYQETQYF.

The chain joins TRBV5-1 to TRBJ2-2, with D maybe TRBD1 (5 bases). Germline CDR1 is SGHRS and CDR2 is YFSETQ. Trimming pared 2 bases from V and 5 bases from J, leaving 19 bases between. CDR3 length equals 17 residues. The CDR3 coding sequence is TGCGCCAGCAGCTTCCGGGTACAGGACGCATGGACCGGGGAGCTGTTTTTT. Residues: CASSFRVQDAWTGELFF. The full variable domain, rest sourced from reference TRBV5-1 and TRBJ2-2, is KAGVTQTPRYLIKTRGQQVTLSCSPISGHRSVSWYQQTPGQGLQFLFEYFSETQRNKGNFPGRFSGRQFSNSRSEMNVSTLELGDSALYLCASSFRVQDAWTGELFFGEGSRLTVL.

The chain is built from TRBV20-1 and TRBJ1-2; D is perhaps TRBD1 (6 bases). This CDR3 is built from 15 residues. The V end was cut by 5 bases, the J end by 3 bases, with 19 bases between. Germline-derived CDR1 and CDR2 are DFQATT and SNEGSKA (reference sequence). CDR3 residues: CSAPPGSGAHYGYTF. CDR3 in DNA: TGCAGTGCTCCCCCTGGGTCGGGGGCGCACTATGGCTACACCTTC.

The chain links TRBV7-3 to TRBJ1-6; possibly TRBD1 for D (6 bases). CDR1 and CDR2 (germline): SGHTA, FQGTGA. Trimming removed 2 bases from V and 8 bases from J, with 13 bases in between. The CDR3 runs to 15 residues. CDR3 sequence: CASSLWAGADSPLHF. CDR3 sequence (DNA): TGTGCCAGCAGCTTATGGGCAGGGGCTGATTCACCCCTCCACTTT.

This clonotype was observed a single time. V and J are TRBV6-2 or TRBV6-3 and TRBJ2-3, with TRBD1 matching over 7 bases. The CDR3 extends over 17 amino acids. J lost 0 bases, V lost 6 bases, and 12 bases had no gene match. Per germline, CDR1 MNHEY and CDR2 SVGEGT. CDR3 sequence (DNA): TGTGCCAGCAGAGTTCCGGGACAGTGGTCGAGCACAGATACGCAGTATTTT. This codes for CASRVPGQWSSTDTQYF.